This TCR beta chain derives from a study of identical twins. The CDR3 contains 16 residues. V was clipped by 0 bases and J by 6 bases; unmatched bases: 6. CDR1 and CDR2 (germline): SGHKS, YYEKEE (reference sequence). This clonotype was counted a few times. TCRdb re-derived calls from the 5' RACE reads in MiXCR, one entry per CDR3 protein. The sample includes some 1,700,000 distinct CDR3 sequences, less than 40% of them seen just once. The V gene is TRBV5-5, the J gene TRBJ2-1, with TRBD2 matching over 10 bases. This sequence was found in a newborn girl in good health. Material for sequencing was cord blood. The CDR3 sequence: CASSLGGTSAINEQFF. The CDR3 bases are TGTGCCAGCAGCTTGGGCGGGACTAGCGCGATCAATGAGCAGTTCTTC.